This T cell receptor beta chain stems from a study of beta chain features in type 1 diabetes. Turning to the study itself: Patients looked much like healthy donors when it came to age, gender and cell yields. Across the samples, some 98,000,000 sorted cells were examined in total.

CDR1 is MNHEY and CDR2 is SMNVEV in the germline V gene (reference sequence). The CDR3 length is 16 residues. Trimming removed 6 bases at V and 5 bases at J, with 19 bases between. Sorting that relied on CD45RO/CCR7/CD25/CD127/CD95/CD27 yielded CD4+ naive, central memory, regulatory and stem cell-like memory cells. Expressed TCRB transcripts were sequenced because the isolated RNA had all been reverse transcribed beforehand. TCRdb keeps only in-frame clones here, not all; method: immunoSEQ multiplex PCR. The data contain about 320,000 clones, about 14% of them singletons. This clone was detected only a few times. Its antigen is unknown. General study points: Cells that show high TCR expression could be over-represented by cDNA sequencing.

The source of this sequence is a man younger than 40 in good health. The sample was central memory CD4+ T cells from blood. The chain couples TRBV27 to TRBJ1-4; TRBD1 is a possible D gene (5 bases). The CDR3 DNA follows: TGTGCCAGCAGCAAGAGAGGTCCGGGGGGAAATGAAAAACTGTTTTTT. Its protein product is CASSKRGPGGNEKLFF.